The 27 T cell receptor beta chains reported below all come from one sample, sequenced in a study of cytomegalovirus exposure and HLA in healthy donors. The PCR ran on 60 Vbeta and 13 Jbeta primers. TCRdb's table, derived via immunoSEQ multiplex PCR, lists solely in-frame clones and lacks some. In total, the table holds about 200,000 clones. The sample consisted of PBMCs. Every receptor here comes from a boy between 10 and 17 years old in good health and CMV-seronegative.

In nucleotides, the CDR3 is TGTGCCAGCAGCACGAGGAACACTGAAGCTTTCTTT. Translation gives CASSTRNTEAFF. The chain uses TRBV7-2 and TRBJ1-1; D uncertain. Trimming removed 5 bases at V and 1 base at J, with 5 bases between. CDR3 length: 12 residues. Germline values: CDR1 SGHTA, CDR2 FQGNSA.

This chain connects TRBV6-5 to TRBJ2-5, with TRBD1 matching over 10 bases. Germline V gives CDR1 MNHEY, CDR2 SVGAGI. With 6 bases clipped from V and 5 bases from J, the junction kept 6 bases outside the gene matches. The CDR3 has 14 amino acids. DNA for the CDR3: TGTGCCAGCAGCAAATGGACAGGGGGTGAGACCCAGTACTTC. Translating it yields CASSKWTGGETQYF.

CDR3 in DNA: TGTGCCAGCAGCCTACTAGGGACTGAAAGCTCCTACGAGCAGTACTTC. Amino acid sequence: CASSLLGTESSYEQYF. This rearrangement joins TRBV7-3 to TRBJ2-7; a weak D match, TRBD2 (6 bases). V lost 5 bases, J lost 0 bases, and 17 bases lay in between. This CDR3 is 16 amino acids long. Germline V gene lookup returns CDR1 SGHTA and CDR2 FQGTGA.

J is TRBJ2-1 and V is TRBV9, with 13 bases identical to TRBD2. This CDR3 has 17 residues. V shed 1 base, J shed 4 bases, and the junction held 5 bases outside the gene matches. The germline V gene has CDR1 SGDLS and CDR2 YYNGEE. CDR3 loop: CASSVFGTSGAYNEQFF. CDR3 sequence (DNA): TGTGCCAGCAGCGTATTCGGGACTAGCGGGGCTTACAATGAGCAGTTCTTC. Complete variable domain (other parts from reference TRBV9 and TRBJ2-1): DSGVTQTPKHLITATGQRVTLRCSPRSGDLSVYWYQQSLDQGLQFLIQYYNGEERAKGNILERFSAQQFPDLHSELNLSSLELGDSALYFCASSVFGTSGAYNEQFFGPGTRLTVL.

V gene TRBV5-1 combines with J gene TRBJ1-1; D unclear. The germline V and J ends were trimmed by 4 bases and 0 bases, with 10 bases remaining between them. The CDR3 covers 14 residues. Germline lookup yields CDR1 SGHRS and CDR2 YFSETQ. The CDR3 loop is CASSPYELNTEAFF. The CDR3 region has the DNA TGCGCCAGCAGCCCATACGAGCTGAACACTGAAGCTTTCTTT.

The chain is built from TRBV9 and TRBJ2-3, with 10 nucleotides matching TRBD2. Germline loops: CDR1 SGDLS, CDR2 YYNGEE. The junction had 13 bases not matched to a gene; V was cut back by 3 bases and J by 6 bases. The CDR3 contains 17 residues. The CDR3 DNA sequence: TGTGCCAGCAGCGCCACTCTGGAGGGTAGCGGGGGGGATACGCAGTATTTT. Translating gives CASSATLEGSGGDTQYF.

CDR3 in DNA: TGTGCCAGCAGCACGTTCGGGGACAGGCCTTTCTTT. Protein: CASSTFGDRPFF. The chain employs TRBV7-2 and TRBJ1-1; 8 bases agree with TRBD1. V shed 5 bases, J shed 12 bases, and the junction held 8 bases outside the gene matches. Germline V gives CDR1 SGHTA, CDR2 FQGNSA. This CDR3 has 12 amino acids.

The rearrangement links TRBV6-4 to TRBJ2-1; no definite D call. CDR1 is MRHNA and CDR2 is SNTAGT in the germline V gene. CDR3 length: 13 amino acids. V lost 3 bases and J lost 6, with 9 bases in between. This CDR3 is CASSEKRGNEQFF. CDR3 coding DNA: TGTGCCAGCAGTGAAAAGCGTGGCAATGAGCAGTTCTTC.

The chain carries TRBV7-3 and TRBJ2-1; a possible D gene is TRBD1 (6 bases). The CDR3 runs to 12 residues. Germline loops: CDR1 SGHTA, CDR2 FQGTGA. The germline V and J ends were trimmed by 6 bases and 8 bases, with 11 bases remaining between them. The CDR3: CASSFTGYEQFF. In nucleotides, the CDR3 is TGTGCCAGCAGTTTTACAGGGTATGAGCAGTTCTTC.

The chain has TRBV28 and TRBJ2-1; D not certain. V was cut by 7 bases and J by 4 bases, with 5 bases left in between. CDR1 and CDR2 from the germline V gene are MDHEN and SYDVKM. The CDR3 sequence is 11 residues long. The CDR3 loop reads CASMRYNEQFF. The CDR3 DNA is TGTGCCAGCATGAGGTACAATGAGCAGTTCTTC.

The CDR3 DNA sequence: TGTGCCAGCAGCTTACTGGAGGTCTGGGGCACTGAAGCTTTCTTT. Amino acid sequence: CASSLLEVWGTEAFF. V and J are TRBV7-2 and TRBJ1-1; unclear D gene. Looked up from germline, CDR1 is SGHTA and CDR2 is FQGNSA. The V end lost 2 bases, the J end lost 4 bases, and 14 bases lay between the germline ends. The CDR3 spans 15 residues.

The gene calls are TRBV27 and TRBJ1-2, with 7 positions matching TRBD1. Trimming took 8 bases from V and 3 from J; bases not matched to a gene: 6. Germline CDR1 and CDR2: MNHEY and SMNVEV (reference sequence). The CDR3 is made up of 13 amino acids. The DNA for the CDR3 is TGTGCCAGCGCGACCGGGACAGACTATGGCTACACCTTC. Its protein product is CASATGTDYGYTF.

The gene calls are TRBV4-1 and TRBJ2-5, with TRBD2 matching over 10 bases. Germline V gene lookup returns CDR1 MGHRA and CDR2 YSYEKL. J lost 5 bases, V lost 1 base, and 4 bases had no gene match. The CDR3 is made up of 15 amino acids. The CDR3 DNA reads as TGCGCCAGCAGCCAAGGAACTAGCGGGGTGGAGACCCAGTACTTC. Translated: CASSQGTSGVETQYF.

The chain recombines TRBV7-8 with TRBJ2-7, with TRBD2 matching over 7 bases. V lost 3 bases, J lost 1 base, and 12 bases stayed unmatched. Germline CDR1 reads SGHVS; CDR2 reads FQNEAQ. The CDR3 has 17 residues. CDR3 residues: CASSFMKLSGESYEQYF. Written as DNA, the CDR3 is TGTGCCAGCAGCTTCATGAAACTGAGCGGGGAGTCCTACGAGCAGTACTTC.

The V call is TRBV7-3, the J call TRBJ2-3, with unresolved D. The CDR3 totals 13 residues. CDR1 is SGHTA, CDR2 FQGTGA, per germline. Trimming stripped 5 bases from V and 2 bases from J, with 8 bases between. The CDR3 nucleotides are TGTGCCAGCAGCCGCCGGGTCACAGATACGCAGTATTTT. Residues: CASSRRVTDTQYF.

The chain uses TRBV28 and TRBJ1-4; D is perhaps TRBD1 (5 bases). This CDR3 comprises 13 residues. V was shortened by 7 bases and J by 8 bases, with 14 bases between the two germline ends. Germline-derived CDR1 and CDR2 are MDHEN and SYDVKM. Written as DNA, the CDR3 is TGTGCCAGCAATCCGGGGGGTGAAGAAAAACTGTTTTTT. It translates to CASNPGGEEKLFF. Supplemented by reference TRBV28 and TRBJ1-4, the full variable domain reads DVKVTQSSRYLVKRTGEKVFLECVQDMDHENMFWYRQDPGLGLRLIYFSYDVKMKEKGDIPEGYSVSREKKERFSLILESASTNQTSMYLCASNPGGEEKLFFGSGTQLSVL.

V is TRBV2 and J is TRBJ1-4; D remains ambiguous. This CDR3 is built from 13 residues. The V end was cut by 7 bases, the J end by 5 bases, with 11 bases between. Germline assignment: CDR1 SNHLY and CDR2 FYNNEI. DNA of the CDR3: TGTGCCAGCATTATCGGACTCAATGAAAAACTGTTTTTT. Protein sequence: CASIIGLNEKLFF.

The chain combines TRBV5-4 with TRBJ2-3; TRBD2 matches 11 bases. The trim removed 10 bases at V and 3 bases at J, leaving 10 bases unmatched. The CDR3 has 15 residues. The germline CDR1 and CDR2 sequences are SGHNT and YYREEE (reference sequence). Here the CDR3 reads CAEGASGGKTDTQYF. CDR3 nucleotide sequence: TGTGCCGAAGGGGCTAGCGGGGGGAAAACAGATACGCAGTATTTT.

V and J are TRBV7-3 and TRBJ1-1; D gene ambiguous. The ends were cut back, 1 base at V and 2 bases at J, with 14 bases in the middle. CDR1 is SGHTA and CDR2 is FQGTGA in the germline V gene. This CDR3 is 16 amino acids long. The CDR3 protein is CASSLRASEYNTEAFF. The CDR3 DNA is TGTGCCAGCAGCTTAAGGGCTTCAGAGTACAACACTGAAGCTTTCTTT.

The gene calls are TRBV5-6 and TRBJ2-3; no clear D gene. V lost 6 bases and J 0 bases, leaving 11 bases between the germline ends. The CDR3 totals 14 residues. Germline V CDR1 and CDR2: SGHDT, YYEEEE. CDR3: CASNYGGSTDTQYF. The DNA of the CDR3 is TGTGCCAGCAACTACGGCGGAAGCACAGATACGCAGTATTTT.

This chain links TRBV5-1 with TRBJ2-3; D ambiguous. This CDR3 comprises 13 residues. Per germline, CDR1 SGHRS and CDR2 YFSETQ. The V end lost 1 base, the J end lost 0 bases, and 3 bases lay between the germline ends. Here the CDR3 reads CASSLLSTDTQYF. Written as DNA, the CDR3 is TGCGCCAGCAGCTTGCTGAGCACAGATACGCAGTATTTT.

V is TRBV2 and J is TRBJ1-1, with 8 nucleotides matching TRBD1. Germline V gene sequence: CDR1 SNHLY, CDR2 FYNNEI. V shed 4 bases, J shed 5 bases, and the junction held 0 bases outside the gene matches. The length of the CDR3 is 12 residues. CDR3 sequence (DNA): TGTGCCAGCAGTGGACAGGGGACTGAAGCTTTCTTT. Translating it yields CASSGQGTEAFF.

To note about this clone: Compared with germline, one end of the junction differs, possibly owing to a read error. This sequence joins TRBV7-2 and TRBJ2-3; possibly TRBD1 for D (6 bases). This CDR3 has 15 residues. Germline assignment: CDR1 SGHTA and CDR2 FQGNSA. As DNA, the CDR3 is TGTGCCAGCAGCTTCACAGGGATGGGCACGGATACGCAGTATTTT. Its protein product is CASSFTGMGTDTQYF.

The V gene is TRBV6-5, the J gene TRBJ2-1; possibly TRBD2 for D (6 bases). Trimming took off 5 bases at V and 0 bases at J, with 11 bases between the two ends. This CDR3 has 15 residues. Germline CDR1 and CDR2: MNHEY and SVGAGI. DNA of the CDR3: TGTGCCAGCAGTCGTCGGGGGAGCTCCTACAATGAGCAGTTCTTC. The encoded protein is CASSRRGSSYNEQFF.

The V call is TRBV5-8, the J call TRBJ1-6, with D possibly TRBD1 on 5 matching bases. Trimming pared 4 bases from V and 4 bases from J, leaving 12 bases between. CDR3 length equals 15 residues. Germline values: CDR1 SGHTS, CDR2 YDEGEE. CDR3 bases: TGTGCCAGCAGCCCCAGGGCTGGTTATAATTCACCCCTCCACTTT. Protein product: CASSPRAGYNSPLHF.

This chain joins TRBV19 and TRBJ2-7; 10 bases agree with TRBD2. V shed 3 bases and J 3 bases; nucleotides not matched to a gene: 5. The V gene's germline CDR1 is LNHDA and CDR2 SQIVND (reference sequence). The CDR3 consists of 15 residues. This CDR3 reads CASSMGTSGNYEQYF. DNA for the CDR3: TGTGCCAGTAGTATGGGAACTAGCGGGAACTACGAGCAGTACTTC.

The chain carries TRBV9 and TRBJ2-1; 7 bases map to TRBD1. Losses at the gene ends were 0 bases for V and 6 bases for J; bases not matched to a gene: 6. CDR3 length: 15 amino acids. Germline-derived CDR1 and CDR2 are SGDLS and YYNGEE. CDR3 coding DNA: TGTGCCAGCAGCGTAGCCCTGGACAGGAGCAATGAGCAGTTCTTC. Amino acids: CASSVALDRSNEQFF.